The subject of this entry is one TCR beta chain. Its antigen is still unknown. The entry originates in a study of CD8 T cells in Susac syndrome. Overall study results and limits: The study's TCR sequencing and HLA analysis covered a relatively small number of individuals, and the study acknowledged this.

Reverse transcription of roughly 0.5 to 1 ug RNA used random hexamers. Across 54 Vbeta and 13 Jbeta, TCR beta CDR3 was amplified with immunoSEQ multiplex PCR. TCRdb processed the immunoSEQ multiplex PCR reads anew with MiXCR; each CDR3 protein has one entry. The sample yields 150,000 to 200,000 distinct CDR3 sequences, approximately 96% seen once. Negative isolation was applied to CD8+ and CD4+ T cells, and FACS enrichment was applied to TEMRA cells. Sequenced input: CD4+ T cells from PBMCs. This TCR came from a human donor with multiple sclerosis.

DNA of the CDR3: TGTGCCAGCAGCGTAGAAGGGGGGGCCGCAGATACGCAGTATTTT. It is translated as CASSVEGGAADTQYF. The chain employs TRBV9 and TRBJ2-3; perhaps TRBD2 as D (7 bases). The germline V gene encodes CDR1 SGDLS and CDR2 YYNGEE. The CDR3 spans 15 residues. V was cut by 0 bases and J by 4 bases, with 12 bases left in between.